A single sample is the source of the 21 T cell receptor beta chains below, sequenced in a study of T cell repertoires in cytomegalovirus infection (dated by TCRdb to between 2017 and 2020). The instrument given in TCRdb is Illumina HiSeq 1500. The public reads were quality trimmed at Q25 with fastp and then assembled into clones with MiXCR by TCRdb, keeping productive beta chains. Merged by CDR3 protein, the rows form single entries marked with the most common genes and DNA. This sample holds 650,000 to 850,000 distinct CDR3 sequences; almost 30% were observed only once. Of the sample, about an eighth falls within the top ten clones. Taken with the paper, the label for treatment or condition translates to: in vitro stimulation with specific CMV peptide epitopes to enrich CMV-specific T cells. No antigen is known for these receptors. The sequencing here drew on cultured CD8+ T cells from PBMCs, taken from culture after CMV antigen stimulation. The receptors stem from a human donor in good health (CMV status not recorded). Some clones in this sample may be carry-over from other donors' samples.

The sample holds a few counts of this clonotype. The CDR3 DNA reads as TGTGCCAGCAACTCCGGACAGTATCGCTACACCTTC. It yields the protein CASNSGQYRYTF. This chain uses TRBV6-6 with TRBJ1-2; the D gene is possibly TRBD1 (6 bases). The CDR3 totals 12 residues. V was pared by 7 bases and J by 9 bases, with 15 bases between. From germline, CDR1 is MNHNY and CDR2 SVGAGI (reference sequence).

This chain joins TRBV6-2 or TRBV6-3 and TRBJ1-2, with 8 bases aligning to TRBD1. The CDR3 has 13 amino acids. Losses at the gene ends were 6 bases for V and 12 bases for J; bases not matched to a gene: 12. CDR1 and CDR2 (germline): MNHEY, SVGEGT. The CDR3 loop reads CASRPRQGNQNTF. The CDR3 DNA follows: TGTGCCAGCAGACCGAGACAGGGGAATCAGAACACCTTC.

V usage is TRBV7-9 and J usage is TRBJ1-1, with D hard to call. The CDR3 contains 14 residues. Germline V gene data show CDR1 as SEHNR and CDR2 as FQNEAQ (reference sequence). Deletions cut 5 bases from V and 1 base from J, with 11 bases between. CDR3: CASSPPYRNTEAFF. The CDR3 coding sequence is TGTGCCAGCAGCCCCCCTTACAGGAACACTGAAGCTTTCTTT.

This clonotype came up a few times. The genes are TRBV28 and TRBJ1-3; D is uncertain. V lost 6 bases and J lost 0, with 12 bases in between. The germline gives CDR1 MDHEN, CDR2 SYDVKM. CDR3 length: 15 residues. Here the CDR3 reads CASRTDLSSGNTIYF. The CDR3 coding sequence is TGTGCCAGCAGGACGGACTTGAGCTCTGGAAACACCATATATTTT.

This clonotype came up a few times. V is TRBV27 and J is TRBJ1-2, with 10 bases identical to TRBD1. Per germline, CDR1 MNHEY and CDR2 SMNVEV (reference sequence). Trimming removed 5 bases from V and 1 base from J; junction bases left unmatched: 7. The CDR3 runs to 16 residues. The CDR3 coding sequence is TGTGCCAGCAGTCCGGGACAGGGGTACCTTAACTATGGCTACACCTTC. This sequence encodes CASSPGQGYLNYGYTF.

V is TRBV29-1 and J is TRBJ1-1, with 8 bases identical to TRBD1. Germline values: CDR1 SQVTM, CDR2 ANQGSEA. The CDR3 extends over 13 amino acids. V shed 5 bases and J 5 bases; nucleotides not matched to a gene: 7. CDR3 in amino acids: CSVRTGMGTEAFF. For the CDR3, the DNA is TGCAGCGTTAGGACAGGGATGGGTACTGAAGCTTTCTTT.

This chain uses TRBV27 with TRBJ1-2; perhaps TRBD1 as D (5 bases). There are 14 residues in the CDR3. Germline values: CDR1 MNHEY, CDR2 SMNVEV (reference sequence). The ends were cut back, 5 bases at V and 3 bases at J, with 13 bases in the middle. CDR3 in amino acids: CASSTWDGDYGYTF. The CDR3 coding sequence is TGTGCCAGCAGTACTTGGGACGGGGACTATGGCTACACCTTC.

This clonotype was counted a few times. This chain joins TRBV12-3 or TRBV12-4 and TRBJ2-3; D may be TRBD2 (5 bases). CDR3 length: 13 amino acids. The V and J ends lost 6 bases and 2 bases respectively, with 9 bases between them. CDR3 residues: CASSLRDTDTQYF. The CDR3 region has the DNA TGTGCCAGCAGCCTCCGGGACACAGATACGCAGTATTTT.

This clonotype has only a few counts. V is TRBV27 and J is TRBJ2-7; 9 bases fit TRBD1. CDR1 MNHEY and CDR2 SMNVEV come from the germline V gene (reference sequence). The V gene end was trimmed by 3 bases and the J gene end by 2 bases; junction bases not matched to a gene: 5. The CDR3 covers 15 residues. The CDR3 nucleotides read TGTGCCAGCAGTTTCGGACAGGGGCCAACCTACGAGCAGTACTTC. This encodes CASSFGQGPTYEQYF.

This clonotype was seen only a few times. This chain connects TRBV12-3 or TRBV12-4 to TRBJ1-5; D may be TRBD1 (5 bases). The germline V and J ends were trimmed by 7 bases and 9 bases, with 19 bases remaining between them. The CDR3 sequence is 14 residues long. CDR3: CASTPWGMEGPQHF. The CDR3 DNA sequence: TGTGCCAGCACCCCTTGGGGGATGGAAGGGCCCCAGCATTTT.

The chain has TRBV4-2 and TRBJ2-2; 10 bases fit TRBD1. The V and J ends lost 4 bases and 0 bases, in that order; junction bases with no gene match: 5. The CDR3 runs 17 residues. Germline values: CDR1 LGHNA, CDR2 YNFKEQ. The CDR3 region is CASSPRTGGTNTGELFF. The CDR3 DNA follows: TGTGCCAGCAGCCCGAGGACAGGGGGGACGAACACCGGGGAGCTGTTTTTT.

The chain couples TRBV7-2 to TRBJ2-3; 9 nucleotides line up with TRBD2. Trimming removed 3 bases from V and 2 bases from J; junction bases left unmatched: 9. The CDR3 has 17 residues. Looked up from germline, CDR1 is SGHTA and CDR2 is FQGNSA. CDR3 amino acids: CASSFPGLAPDTDTQYF. The CDR3 nucleotides read TGTGCCAGCAGCTTCCCGGGACTAGCTCCCGACACAGATACGCAGTATTTT.

The rearrangement links TRBV6-6 to TRBJ2-1, with 11 bases lining up with TRBD2. V trimming: 5 bases; J trimming: 0 bases; junction bases outside the gene matches: 9. CDR3 length: 18 amino acids. Per germline, CDR1 MNHNY and CDR2 SVGAGI (reference sequence). The CDR3 bases are TGTGCCAGCAGTGACCCTTCTAGCGGGGGGCGCTCCTACAATGAGCAGTTCTTC. Protein: CASSDPSSGGRSYNEQFF.

The V gene is TRBV7-9, the J gene TRBJ1-4; possibly TRBD1 for D (6 bases). This CDR3 is built from 16 residues. Trimming stripped 4 bases from V and 0 bases from J, with 12 bases between. Germline CDR1 and CDR2: SEHNR and FQNEAQ (reference sequence). The CDR3 region has the DNA TGTGCCAGCAGCTCGAGGGCAGGGGCAACTAATGAAAAACTGTTTTTT. Protein sequence: CASSSRAGATNEKLFF.

V and J are TRBV7-9 and TRBJ1-2; no clear D gene. Germline loops: CDR1 SEHNR, CDR2 FQNEAQ (reference sequence). Trimming stripped 1 base from V and 8 bases from J, with 11 bases between. The CDR3 runs 13 residues. In DNA, the CDR3 is TGTGCCAGCAGCTTAGGGGCCCAGAGAGGCTACACCTTC. Its translation: CASSLGAQRGYTF.

This chain joins TRBV19 and TRBJ1-1; D might be TRBD1 (5 bases). Trimming cost V 3 bases and J 4 bases, with 15 bases left between them. The CDR3 length is 15 residues. Germline V gene lookup returns CDR1 LNHDA and CDR2 SQIVND (reference sequence). CDR3 in DNA: TGTGCCAGTAGTATTGCCCGGGGCGTGGGCACTGAAGCTTTCTTT. It codes for CASSIARGVGTEAFF.

This chain joins TRBV19 and TRBJ2-1, with TRBD2 matching over 10 bases. The germline gives CDR1 LNHDA, CDR2 SQIVND (reference sequence). There are 14 residues in the CDR3. The trim removed 2 bases at V and 8 bases at J, leaving 3 bases unmatched. The DNA of the CDR3 is TGTGCCAGTAGTATACTAGCGGGGGTGGATGAGCAGTTCTTC. Its translation is CASSILAGVDEQFF.

This chain joins TRBV15 and TRBJ2-2, with TRBD1 identical over 7 bases. The germline CDR1 and CDR2 sequences are LNHNV and YYDKDF (reference sequence). Trimming took 0 bases from V and 1 from J; bases not matched to a gene: 11. This CDR3 is 19 amino acids long. Here the CDR3 DNA reads TGTGCCACCAGCAGAGACCTTTCCTCGGGACAGATGAACACCGGGGAGCTGTTTTTT. It translates to CATSRDLSSGQMNTGELFF. The full variable domain, with the rest looked up from reference TRBV15 and TRBJ2-2, is DAMVIQNPRYQVTQFGKPVTLSCSQTLNHNVMYWYQQKSSQAPKLLFHYYDKDFNNEADTPDNFQSRRPNTSFCFLDIRSPGLGDTAMYLCATSRDLSSGQMNTGELFFGEGSRLTVL.

This sequence joins TRBV6-5 and TRBJ1-2; D remains ambiguous. Trimming pared 2 bases from V and 6 bases from J, leaving 16 bases between. From germline, CDR1 is MNHEY and CDR2 SVGAGI. CDR3 length: 15 residues. The CDR3 spells CASSYGLSARDGYTF. As DNA, the CDR3 is TGTGCCAGCAGTTACGGATTGTCGGCACGCGATGGCTACACCTTC.

The rearrangement uses TRBV7-9 and TRBJ2-1; 9 nucleotides match TRBD2. V shed 4 bases and J 4 bases; nucleotides not matched to a gene: 14. The length of the CDR3 is 18 residues. In germline, CDR1 is SEHNR, CDR2 FQNEAQ (reference sequence). Here the CDR3 DNA reads TGTGCCAGCAGCTCTCCCCTACGGGGCGGGGGGGCGTACAATGAGCAGTTCTTC. Protein sequence: CASSSPLRGGGAYNEQFF.

The V and J genes are TRBV10-1 and TRBJ2-1; D gene unclear. Trimming cost V 0 bases and J 8 bases, with 8 bases left between them. The germline V gene encodes CDR1 WNHNN and CDR2 SYGVQD (reference sequence). The CDR3 runs 13 residues. The CDR3 region is CASSESTKDEQFF. The CDR3 region has the DNA TGCGCCAGCAGTGAGTCGACGAAGGATGAGCAGTTCTTC.